The 11 T cell receptor beta chains listed next were all sequenced from one sample in a study of blood T cell repertoires in COVID-19. Some clones are missing from TCRdb's copy, which holds only in-frame ones; the method was immunoSEQ multiplex PCR. This sample carries 70,000 or so clones, more than 75% of them seen once, and the ten largest clones take 15% to 19%. The sequencing sample was made of peripheral blood. These TCRs come from a human donor in a cohort sampled during active COVID-19.

The rearrangement joins TRBV5-4 to TRBJ1-2; TRBD1 aligns across 8 bases. The CDR3 sequence is 15 residues long. Germline assignment: CDR1 SGHNT and CDR2 YYREEE (reference sequence). Losses at the gene ends were 0 bases for V and 0 bases for J; bases not matched to a gene: 1. The CDR3 loop reads CASSLATGANYGYTF. As DNA, the CDR3 is TGTGCCAGCAGCTTGGCGACAGGGGCTAACTATGGCTACACCTTC. Drawing the rest from reference TRBV5-4 and TRBJ1-2, the complete variable domain is ETGVTQSPTHLIKTRGQQVTLRCSSQSGHNTVSWYQQALGQGPQFIFQYYREEENGRGNFPPRFSGLQFPNYSSELNVNALELDDSALYLCASSLATGANYGYTFGSGTRLTVV.

The rearrangement links TRBV5-5 to TRBJ1-2; 8 nucleotides match TRBD1. The V gene's germline CDR1 is SGHKS and CDR2 YYEKEE (reference sequence). The ends lost 4 bases at V and 2 bases at J; junction bases unmatched: 7. The CDR3 sequence is 15 residues long. The DNA for the CDR3 is TGTGCCAGCAGCCCTACGCAGGGGGCAAACTATGGCTACACCTTC. The encoded protein is CASSPTQGANYGYTF.

V is TRBV27 and J is TRBJ2-2; 14 bases are a match to TRBD2. The CDR3 consists of 18 residues. In germline, CDR1 is MNHEY, CDR2 SMNVEV (reference sequence). With V trimmed by 5 bases and J by 4 bases, 9 bases remained unmatched. The CDR3 DNA is TGTGCCAGCAGTCTTAGGACTAGCGGGAGGACCATCACCGGGGAGCTGTTTTTT. This gives the protein CASSLRTSGRTITGELFF.

This rearrangement joins TRBV5-1 to TRBJ2-1; 8 bases fit TRBD2. The length of the CDR3 is 17 residues. In germline, CDR1 is SGHRS, CDR2 YFSETQ. Germline trimming cut 4 bases from V and 0 bases from J; bases unmatched to any gene: 9. DNA for the CDR3: TGCGCCAGCAGCCCCCGGGAGGGCGGCTACTCCTACAATGAGCAGTTCTTC. Amino acid sequence: CASSPREGGYSYNEQFF.

This chain links TRBV11-2 with TRBJ2-7, with a weak D call TRBD1 (5 bases). Germline values: CDR1 SGHAT, CDR2 FQNNGV. V was shortened by 2 bases and J by 6 bases, with 11 bases between the two germline ends. The length of the CDR3 is 13 residues. CDR3 sequence: CASSLLQVGEQYF. The CDR3 DNA is TGTGCCAGCAGCTTACTACAGGTCGGCGAGCAGTACTTC.

The rearrangement links TRBV27 to TRBJ1-3; a weak D match, TRBD1 (5 bases). The germline gives CDR1 MNHEY, CDR2 SMNVEV (reference sequence). V shed 6 bases and J shed 7 bases, with 13 bases lying between them. This CDR3 has 13 residues. This CDR3 is CASSPGFANTIYF. The CDR3 bases are TGTGCCAGCAGCCCAGGGTTTGCGAACACCATATATTTT.

This clone was detected only a few times. The rearrangement links TRBV7-8 to TRBJ2-7, with TRBD1 identical over 8 bases. V was pared by 3 bases and J by 5 bases, with 9 bases of the junction left unmatched. The CDR3 contains 15 residues. The V gene's germline CDR1 is SGHVS and CDR2 FQNEAQ. Here the CDR3 reads CASSFSTGANNEQYF. CDR3 DNA: TGTGCCAGCAGCTTCTCGACAGGGGCTAACAACGAGCAGTACTTC.

This chain joins TRBV10-3 and TRBJ1-4; 7 bases are shared with TRBD1. J was trimmed by 4 bases and V by 4 bases; bases with no gene match: 6. The germline gives CDR1 ENHRY, CDR2 SYGVKD. The CDR3 has 15 amino acids. The CDR3 loop is CAISARDSGNEKLFF. The CDR3 coding sequence is TGTGCCATCAGTGCCCGGGACAGCGGTAATGAAAAACTGTTTTTT.

CDR3 DNA: TGTGCCAGCAGCTCTCCCAACACTACAGGGCTGGGTAGAAACACCATATATTTT. Translation: CASSSPNTTGLGRNTIYF. The V call is TRBV7-9, the J call TRBJ1-3; possibly TRBD1 for D (6 bases). The V and J ends lost 4 bases and 5 bases respectively, with 24 bases between them. CDR3 length: 18 amino acids. Germline CDR1 and CDR2: SEHNR and FQNEAQ (reference sequence).

This clone has just one count. This chain links TRBV6-2 or TRBV6-3 with TRBJ1-5; the D gene is possibly TRBD1 (5 bases). The germline V gene encodes CDR1 MNHEY and CDR2 SVGEGT. The length of the CDR3 is 17 residues. V lost 0 bases to trimming and J lost 2 bases, with 14 bases between them. The CDR3 DNA reads TGTGCCAGCAGTTACTCACAGGCTGTATTGGGCAATCAGCCCCAGCATTTT. It codes for CASSYSQAVLGNQPQHF.

The rearrangement links TRBV5-6 to TRBJ1-6; 10 bases are a match to TRBD1. Germline assignment: CDR1 SGHDT and CDR2 YYEEEE. CDR3 length equals 16 residues. With V trimmed by 4 bases and J by 7 bases, 8 bases remained unmatched. The CDR3 here is CASSGDRGNENSPLHF. Here the CDR3 DNA reads TGTGCCAGCAGCGGGGACAGGGGCAACGAAAATTCACCCCTCCACTTT.